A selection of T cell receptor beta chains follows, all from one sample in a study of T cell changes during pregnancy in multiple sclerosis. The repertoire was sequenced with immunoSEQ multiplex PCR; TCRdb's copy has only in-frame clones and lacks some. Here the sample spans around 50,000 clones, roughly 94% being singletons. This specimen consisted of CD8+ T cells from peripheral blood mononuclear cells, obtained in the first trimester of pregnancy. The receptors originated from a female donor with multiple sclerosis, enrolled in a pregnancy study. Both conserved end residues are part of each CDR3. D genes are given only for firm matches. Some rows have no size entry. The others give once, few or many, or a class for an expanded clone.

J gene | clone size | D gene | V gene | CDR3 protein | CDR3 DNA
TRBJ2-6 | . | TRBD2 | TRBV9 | CASFHREETGANVLTF | TGTGCCAGCTTCCACCGGGAGGAAACCGGGGCCAACGTCCTGACTTTC
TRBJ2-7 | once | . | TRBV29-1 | CSVGSGSGYEQYF | TGCAGCGTTGGGTCGGGGAGTGGGTACGAGCAGTACTTC
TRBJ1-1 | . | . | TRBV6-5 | CASSYVGGSEAFF | TGTGCCAGCAGTTACGTCGGAGGCAGTGAAGCTTTCTTT
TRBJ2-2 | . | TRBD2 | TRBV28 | CASSYALRGGGRRANTGELFF | TGTGCCAGCAGCTACGCCCTTCGTGGGGGCGGGAGGAGGGCGAACACCGGGGAGCTGTTTTTT
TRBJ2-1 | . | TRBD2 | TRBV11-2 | CASSSSTSGSMIGQFF | TGTGCCAGCAGCTCATCGACTAGCGGGAGTATGATCGGGCAGTTCTTC
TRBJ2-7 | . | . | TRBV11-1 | CASSLGLRYEQYF | TGTGCCAGCAGCTTAGGTCTTCGCTACGAGCAGTACTTC
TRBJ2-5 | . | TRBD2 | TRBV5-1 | CASSLGETSGQETQYF | TGCGCCAGCAGCTTGGGCGAGACTAGCGGTCAAGAGACCCAGTACTTC
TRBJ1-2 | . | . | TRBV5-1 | CASSLDAHYGYTF | TGCGCCAGCAGCTTGGATGCGCACTATGGCTACACCTTC
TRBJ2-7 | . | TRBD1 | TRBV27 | CASSQGTGVPYEQYF | TGTGCCAGCAGTCAAGGGACAGGGGTGCCCTACGAGCAGTACTTC
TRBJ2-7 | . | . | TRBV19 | CASSTVFSSYEQYF | TGTGCCAGCTCGACAGTATTTAGCTCCTACGAGCAGTACTTC
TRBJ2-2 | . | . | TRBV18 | CASSHRDWVNTGELFF | TGTGCCAGTTCGCACCGGGACTGGGTTAACACCGGGGAGCTGTTTTTT
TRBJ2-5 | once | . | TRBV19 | CASSVTPLTGKGQETQYF | TGTGCCAGTAGCGTTACCCCTTTGACAGGAAAAGGACAAGAGACCCAGTACTTC
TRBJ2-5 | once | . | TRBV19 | CASKVAPGDQETQYF | TGTGCCAGTAAAGTGGCTCCAGGGGACCAAGAGACCCAGTACTTC
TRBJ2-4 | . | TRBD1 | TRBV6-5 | CASSLGTDGLQYF | TGTGCCAGCAGTTTGGGGACAGATGGACTTCAGTACTTC
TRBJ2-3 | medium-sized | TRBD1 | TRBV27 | CASGDRGYTDTQYF | TGTGCCAGCGGGGACAGGGGTTACACAGATACGCAGTATTTT
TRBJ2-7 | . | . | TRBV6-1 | CASSLTASYEQYF | TGTGCCAGCAGTTTGACAGCGTCCTACGAGCAGTACTTC
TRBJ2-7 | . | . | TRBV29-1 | CSVWTSGEQYF | TGCAGCGTCTGGACTTCCGGCGAGCAGTACTTC
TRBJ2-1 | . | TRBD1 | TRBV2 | CASSGQGQGAYNEQFF | TGTGCCAGCAGTGGGCAGGGACAGGGGGCCTACAATGAGCAGTTCTTC
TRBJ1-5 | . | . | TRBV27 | CASSLGGSNQPQHF | TGTGCCAGCAGTTTAGGAGGGAGCAATCAGCCCCAGCATTTT
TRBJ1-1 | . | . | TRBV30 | CAWSVLGEAFF | TGTGCCTGGAGTGTACTGGGCGAAGCTTTCTTT
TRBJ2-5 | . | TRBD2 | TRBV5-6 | CASSVMSLAGVETQYF | TGTGCCAGCAGCGTCATGTCGCTAGCGGGAGTAGAGACCCAGTACTTC
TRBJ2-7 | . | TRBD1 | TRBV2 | CAVIPGQGSYEQYF | TGTGCCGTCATCCCGGGACAGGGGTCCTACGAGCAGTACTTC
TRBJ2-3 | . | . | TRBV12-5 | CASGLWEADTQYF | TGTGCTAGTGGTTTGTGGGAGGCGGATACGCAGTATTTT
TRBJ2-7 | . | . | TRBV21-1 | CASSLAGTPNEQYF | TGTGCCAGCAGCTTAGCAGGGACTCCCAACGAGCAGTACTTC
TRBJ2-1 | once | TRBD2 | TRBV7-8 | CASSHRAGGPNYNEQFF | TGTGCCAGCAGCCACCGAGCGGGAGGGCCGAATTACAATGAGCAGTTCTTC
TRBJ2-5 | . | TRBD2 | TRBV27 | CASSLARTSGRSGSGETQYF | TGTGCCAGCAGTTTAGCGCGGACTAGCGGAAGAAGTGGGTCGGGAGAGACCCAGTACTTC
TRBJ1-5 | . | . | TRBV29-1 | CSVETSRGQPQHF | TGCAGCGTTGAAACGAGTCGCGGGCAGCCCCAGCATTTT
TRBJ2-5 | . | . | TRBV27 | CASSLTRTQETQYF | TGTGCCAGCAGTTTGACAAGAACTCAAGAGACCCAGTACTTC
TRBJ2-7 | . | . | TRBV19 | CASSPGPGYEQYF | TGTGCCAGTAGTCCGGGCCCGGGGTACGAGCAGTACTTC
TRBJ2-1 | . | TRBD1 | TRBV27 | CASSLDRASYNEQFF | TGTGCCAGCAGCCTAGACAGGGCTTCCTACAATGAGCAGTTCTTC
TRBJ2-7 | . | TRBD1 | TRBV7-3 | CASSLLGTGFYEQYF | TGTGCCAGCAGCTTACTGGGGACAGGGTTCTACGAGCAGTACTTC
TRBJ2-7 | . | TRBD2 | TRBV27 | CASSLRGAYEQYF | TGTGCCAGCAGTTTGCGGGGGGCTTACGAGCAGTACTTC
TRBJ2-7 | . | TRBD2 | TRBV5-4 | CASSSGLAAREQYF | TGTGCCAGCAGCTCCGGACTAGCGGCGCGCGAGCAGTACTTC
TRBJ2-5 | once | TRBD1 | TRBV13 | CASSSRTGFRQETQYF | TGTGCCAGCAGCTCCCGGACAGGGTTCCGACAAGAGACCCAGTACTTC
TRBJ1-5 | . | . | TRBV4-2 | CASSRDSTGGQPQHF | TGTGCCAGCAGCCGGGACTCCACCGGGGGTCAGCCCCAGCATTTT
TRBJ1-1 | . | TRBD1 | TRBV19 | CASSARDRGEGTEAFF | TGTGCCAGTAGTGCCCGGGACAGGGGTGAGGGCACTGAAGCTTTCTTT
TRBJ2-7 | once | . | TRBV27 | CASSLQGMENEQYF | TGTGCCAGCAGCTTACAGGGAATGGAGAACGAGCAGTACTTC
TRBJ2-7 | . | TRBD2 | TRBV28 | CASIGRETYEQYF | TGTGCCAGCATCGGGAGGGAGACCTACGAGCAGTACTTC
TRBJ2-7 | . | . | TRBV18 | CASSPQGQGYEQYF | TGTGCCAGCTCACCGCAGGGACAAGGCTACGAGCAGTACTTC
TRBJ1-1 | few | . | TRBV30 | CARTLAGATEAFF | TGTGCCCGGACCCTGGCTGGGGCGACTGAAGCTTTCTTT
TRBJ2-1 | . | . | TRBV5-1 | CASSLAVRGSHNEQFF | TGCGCCAGCAGCTTGGCCGTTAGGGGGTCCCACAATGAGCAGTTCTTC
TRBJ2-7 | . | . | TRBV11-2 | CASSGPGLVLNYEQYF | TGTGCCAGCAGTGGTCCGGGACTCGTACTGAACTACGAGCAGTACTTC
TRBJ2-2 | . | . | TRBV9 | CASTVGDGTGELFF | TGTGCCAGCACTGTGGGAGACGGGACCGGGGAGCTGTTTTTT
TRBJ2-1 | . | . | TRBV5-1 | CATGFGSYSYNEQFF | TGCGCCACCGGTTTCGGGAGTTACTCCTACAATGAGCAGTTCTTC
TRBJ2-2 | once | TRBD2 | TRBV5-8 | CASSDGLAGDIGELFF | TGTGCCAGCAGCGACGGACTAGCGGGAGATATCGGGGAGCTGTTTTTT
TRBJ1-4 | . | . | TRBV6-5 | CASSPAYPNEKLFF | TGTGCCAGCAGTCCCGCGTATCCTAATGAAAAACTGTTTTTT
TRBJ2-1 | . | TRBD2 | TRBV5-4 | CASSGNSGRAEFF | TGTGCCAGCAGCGGCAATAGCGGGAGGGCTGAGTTCTTC
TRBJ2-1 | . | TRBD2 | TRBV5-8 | CASSLDAGDNEQFF | TGTGCCAGCAGCTTGGACGCGGGGGACAATGAGCAGTTCTTC
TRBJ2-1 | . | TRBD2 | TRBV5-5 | CASSSHWVSGSGEQFF | TGTGCCAGCAGCTCCCATTGGGTTAGCGGGAGCGGTGAGCAGTTCTTC
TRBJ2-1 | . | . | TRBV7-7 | CASSLSGSYNEQFF | TGTGCCAGCAGCTTGTCCGGGAGCTACAATGAGCAGTTCTTC
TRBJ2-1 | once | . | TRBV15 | CATSRDGVQGSYNEQFF | TGTGCCACCAGCAGAGATGGTGTACAGGGATCCTACAATGAGCAGTTCTTC
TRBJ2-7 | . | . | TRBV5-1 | CASSLDPGTYEQYF | TGCGCCAGCAGCTTGGATCCGGGAACCTACGAGCAGTACTTC
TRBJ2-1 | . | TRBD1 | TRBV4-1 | CASSLEDRETYNEQFF | TGCGCCAGCAGCCTAGAGGACAGGGAGACCTACAATGAGCAGTTCTTC
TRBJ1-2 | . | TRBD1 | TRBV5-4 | CASTFKGGFGYTF | TGTGCCAGCACGTTTAAAGGGGGCTTTGGCTACACCTTC
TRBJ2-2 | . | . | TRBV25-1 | CASSETQTGVTGELFF | TGTGCCAGCAGTGAAACCCAGACAGGCGTCACCGGGGAGCTGTTTTTT
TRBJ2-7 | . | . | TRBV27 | CASSPHGGYSAGIYEQYF | TGTGCCAGCAGTCCCCACGGAGGCTACTCTGCGGGTATCTACGAGCAGTACTTC
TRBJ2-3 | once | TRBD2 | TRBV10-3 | CAISDPEGLAESTDTQYF | TGTGCCATCAGTGACCCCGAGGGACTAGCTGAGAGCACAGATACGCAGTATTTT
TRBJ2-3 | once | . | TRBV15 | CATSRDLESDTQYF | TGTGCCACCAGCAGAGATCTGGAGTCAGATACGCAGTATTTT
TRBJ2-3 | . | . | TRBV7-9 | CASSGPGEDTQYF | TGTGCCAGCAGCGGTCCTGGAGAAGATACGCAGTATTTT